Here is one T cell receptor beta chain with its context. Antigen unknown. The junction departs from the called germline gene at one end, perhaps through a read error. The TCR beta CDR3 region was amplified by multiplex PCR employing 32 V and 13 J primers. TCRdb fed the multiplex PCR reads into MiXCR, producing one record per CDR3 protein. The data show 10,000 to 15,000 distinct CDR3 sequences, with 23% seen just once and around an eighth held by the top ten. The data belong to a study of immune heterogeneity within non-small cell lung tumors. Template was bulk tumor genomic DNA, about 550 ng per sample. Several biopsies per primary tumor, spaced far apart, were taken during surgery. Patients had untreated, newly diagnosed non-small cell lung cancer and underwent curative surgery. Donor patients had newly diagnosed non-small cell lung cancer and were having surgery with curative intent. General study findings and limits: Local T-cell clonality correlated moderately but significantly with local tumor mutational burden (R 0.3 to 0.4).

The sequencing input was lung tumor tissue. The sequence was collected from a man between 50 and 59 years old with non-small cell lung cancer.

CDR3 amino acids: CASSLVGQVETRYF. DNA for the CDR3: TGTGCCAGCAGCTTAGTAGGACAGGTGGAGACCCGGTACTTC. V is TRBV11-2 and J is TRBJ2-5; 7 bases are a match to TRBD1. Germline V gives CDR1 SGHAT, CDR2 FQNNGV. CDR3 size: 14 residues.